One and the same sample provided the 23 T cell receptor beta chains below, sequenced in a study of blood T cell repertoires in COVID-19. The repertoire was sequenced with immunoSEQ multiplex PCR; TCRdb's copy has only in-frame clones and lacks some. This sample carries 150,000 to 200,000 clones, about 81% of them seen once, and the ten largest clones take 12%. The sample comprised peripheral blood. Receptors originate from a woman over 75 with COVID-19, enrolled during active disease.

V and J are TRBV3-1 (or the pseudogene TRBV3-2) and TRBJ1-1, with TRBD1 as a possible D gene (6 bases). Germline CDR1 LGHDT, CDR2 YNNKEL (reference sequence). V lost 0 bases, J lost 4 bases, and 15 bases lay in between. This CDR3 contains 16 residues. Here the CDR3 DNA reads TGTGCCAGCAGCCAAGAGTCCCAGGGGTGGGCCACTGAAGCTTTCTTT. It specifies CASSQESQGWATEAFF.

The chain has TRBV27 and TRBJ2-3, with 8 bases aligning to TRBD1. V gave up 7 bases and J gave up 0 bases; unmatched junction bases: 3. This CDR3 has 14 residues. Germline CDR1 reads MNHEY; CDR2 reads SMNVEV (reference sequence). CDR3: CASNHRGSTDTQYF. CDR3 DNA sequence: TGTGCCAGCAACCACAGGGGGAGCACAGATACGCAGTATTTT.

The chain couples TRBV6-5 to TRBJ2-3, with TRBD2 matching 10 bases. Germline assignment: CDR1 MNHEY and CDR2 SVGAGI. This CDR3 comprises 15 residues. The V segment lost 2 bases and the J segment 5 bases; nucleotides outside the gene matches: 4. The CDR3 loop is CASSYGLAGVDTQYF. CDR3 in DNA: TGTGCCAGCAGTTACGGGCTAGCGGGGGTAGATACGCAGTATTTT.

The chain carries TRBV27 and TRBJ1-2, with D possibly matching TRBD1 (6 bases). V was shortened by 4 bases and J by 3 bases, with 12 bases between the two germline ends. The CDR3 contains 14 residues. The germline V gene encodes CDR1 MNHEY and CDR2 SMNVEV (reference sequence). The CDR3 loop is CASSSQGLDYGYTF. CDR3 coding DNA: TGTGCCAGCAGTTCTCAGGGGTTGGACTATGGCTACACCTTC.

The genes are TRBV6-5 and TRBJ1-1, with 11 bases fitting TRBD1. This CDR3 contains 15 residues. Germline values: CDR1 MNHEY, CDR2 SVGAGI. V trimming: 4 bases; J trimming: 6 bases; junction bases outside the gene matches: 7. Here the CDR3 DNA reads TGTGCCAGCAGTTCCGAGGACAGGGGGCTCTCTGAAGCTTTCTTT. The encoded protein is CASSSEDRGLSEAFF.

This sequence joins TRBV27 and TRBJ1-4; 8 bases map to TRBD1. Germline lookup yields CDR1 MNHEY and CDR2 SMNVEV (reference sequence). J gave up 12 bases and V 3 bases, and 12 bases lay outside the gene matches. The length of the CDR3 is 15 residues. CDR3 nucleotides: TGTGCCAGCAGTTTCGGACAGGGTGGTGTTGGGGAACTGTTTTTT. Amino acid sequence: CASSFGQGGVGELFF.

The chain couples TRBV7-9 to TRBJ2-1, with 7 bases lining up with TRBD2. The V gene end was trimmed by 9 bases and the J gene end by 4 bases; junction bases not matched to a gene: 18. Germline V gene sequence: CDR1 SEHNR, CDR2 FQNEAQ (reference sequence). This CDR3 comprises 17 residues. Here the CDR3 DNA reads TGTGCCAGTAGACCGGGGGAGGGGAGGGCCACGTACAATGAGCAGTTCTTC. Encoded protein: CASRPGEGRATYNEQFF.

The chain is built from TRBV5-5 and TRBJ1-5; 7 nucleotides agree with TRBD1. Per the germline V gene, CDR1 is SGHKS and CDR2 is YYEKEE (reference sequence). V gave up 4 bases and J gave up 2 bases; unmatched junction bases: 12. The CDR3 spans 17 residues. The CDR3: CASSGSLGDSRNQPQHF. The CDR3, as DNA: TGTGCCAGCAGCGGATCGCTCGGGGACAGCCGCAATCAGCCCCAGCATTTT.

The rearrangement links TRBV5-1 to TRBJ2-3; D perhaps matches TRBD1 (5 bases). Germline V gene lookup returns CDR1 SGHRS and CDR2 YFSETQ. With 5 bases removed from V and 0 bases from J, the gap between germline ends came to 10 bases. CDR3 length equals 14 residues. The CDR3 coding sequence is TGCGCCAGCAGTTATCAGGGTAGCACAGATACGCAGTATTTT. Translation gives CASSYQGSTDTQYF.

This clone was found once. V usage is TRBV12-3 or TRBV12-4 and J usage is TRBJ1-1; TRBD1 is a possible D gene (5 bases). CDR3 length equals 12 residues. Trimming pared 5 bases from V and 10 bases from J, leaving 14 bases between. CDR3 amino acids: CASSQRGRAAFF. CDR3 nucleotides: TGTGCCAGCAGTCAACGGGGGAGGGCAGCTTTCTTT.

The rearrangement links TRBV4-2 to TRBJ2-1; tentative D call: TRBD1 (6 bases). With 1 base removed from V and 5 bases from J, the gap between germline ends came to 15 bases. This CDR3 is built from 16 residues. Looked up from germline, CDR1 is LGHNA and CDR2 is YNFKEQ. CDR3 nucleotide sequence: TGTGCCAGCAGCCAAGGACCTACCCGGGACAACAATGAGCAGTTCTTC. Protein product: CASSQGPTRDNNEQFF.

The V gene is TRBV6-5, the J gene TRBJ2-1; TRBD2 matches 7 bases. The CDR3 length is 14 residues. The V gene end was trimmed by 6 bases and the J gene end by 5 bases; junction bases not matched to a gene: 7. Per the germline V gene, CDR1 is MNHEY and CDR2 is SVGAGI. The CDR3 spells CASRGTIGHNEQFF. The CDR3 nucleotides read TGTGCCAGCAGGGGGACTATCGGCCACAATGAGCAGTTCTTC.

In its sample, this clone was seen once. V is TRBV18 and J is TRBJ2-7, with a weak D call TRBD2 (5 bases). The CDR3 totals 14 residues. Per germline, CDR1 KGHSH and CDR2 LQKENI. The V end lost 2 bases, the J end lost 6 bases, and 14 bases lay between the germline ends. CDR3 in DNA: TGTGCCAGCTCACCAGAGCGGACCTCTCTCGAGCAGTACTTC. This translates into CASSPERTSLEQYF.

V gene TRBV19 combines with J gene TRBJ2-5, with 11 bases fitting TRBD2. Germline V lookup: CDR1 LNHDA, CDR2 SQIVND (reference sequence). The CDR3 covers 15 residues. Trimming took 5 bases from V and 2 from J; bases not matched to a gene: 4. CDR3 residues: CASSRTSGPQETQYF. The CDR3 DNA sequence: TGTGCCAGTAGTCGGACTAGCGGGCCACAAGAGACCCAGTACTTC. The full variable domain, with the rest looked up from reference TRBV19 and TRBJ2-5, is DGGITQSPKYLFRKEGQNVTLSCEQNLNHDAMYWYRQDPGQGLRLIYYSQIVNDFQKGDIAEGYSVSREKKESFPLTVTSAQKNPTAFYLCASSRTSGPQETQYFGPGTRLLVL.

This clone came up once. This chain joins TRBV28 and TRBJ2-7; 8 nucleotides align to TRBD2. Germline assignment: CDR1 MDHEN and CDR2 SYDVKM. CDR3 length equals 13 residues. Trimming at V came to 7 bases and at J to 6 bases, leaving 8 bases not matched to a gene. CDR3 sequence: CASKDGRAGEQYF. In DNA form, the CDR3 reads TGTGCCAGCAAGGACGGGAGGGCCGGCGAGCAGTACTTC.

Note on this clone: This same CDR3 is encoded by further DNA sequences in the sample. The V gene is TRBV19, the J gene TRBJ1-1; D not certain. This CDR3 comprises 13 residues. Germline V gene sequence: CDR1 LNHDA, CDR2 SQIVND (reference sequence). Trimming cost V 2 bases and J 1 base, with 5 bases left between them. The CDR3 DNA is TGTGCCAGTAGTATATCAGGGAACACTGAAGCTTTCTTT. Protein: CASSISGNTEAFF.

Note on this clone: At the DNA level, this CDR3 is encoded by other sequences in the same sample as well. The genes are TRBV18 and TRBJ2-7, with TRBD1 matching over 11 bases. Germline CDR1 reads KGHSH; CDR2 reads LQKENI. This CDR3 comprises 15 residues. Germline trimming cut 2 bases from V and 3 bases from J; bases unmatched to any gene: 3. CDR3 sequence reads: CASSPGTGGSYEQYF. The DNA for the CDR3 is TGTGCCAGCTCACCAGGGACAGGGGGTAGCTACGAGCAGTACTTC.

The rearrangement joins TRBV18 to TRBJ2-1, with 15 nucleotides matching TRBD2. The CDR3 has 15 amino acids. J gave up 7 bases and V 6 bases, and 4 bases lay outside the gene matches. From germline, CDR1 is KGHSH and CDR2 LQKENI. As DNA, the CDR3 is TGTGCCAGCTCTCGAGGACTAGCGGGAGGGAATGAGCAGTTCTTC. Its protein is CASSRGLAGGNEQFF. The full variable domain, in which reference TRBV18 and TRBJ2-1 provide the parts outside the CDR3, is NAGVMQNPRHLVRRRGQEARLRCSPMKGHSHVYWYRQLPEEGLKFMVYLQKENIIDESGMPKERFSAEFPKEGPSILRIQQVVRGDSAAYFCASSRGLAGGNEQFFGPGTRLTVL.

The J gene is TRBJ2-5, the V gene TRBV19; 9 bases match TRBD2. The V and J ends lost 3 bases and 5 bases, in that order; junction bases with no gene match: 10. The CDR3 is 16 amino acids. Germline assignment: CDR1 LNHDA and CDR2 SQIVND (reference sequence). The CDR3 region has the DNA TGTGCCAGTAGTATGTTACTAGCGGGCCCCAGGGAGACCCAGTACTTC. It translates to CASSMLLAGPRETQYF.

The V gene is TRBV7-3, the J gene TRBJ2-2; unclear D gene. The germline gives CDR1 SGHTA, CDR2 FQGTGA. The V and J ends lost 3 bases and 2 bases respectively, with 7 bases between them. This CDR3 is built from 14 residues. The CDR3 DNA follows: TGTGCCAGCAGCTTCATTTCCAACACCGGGGAGCTGTTTTTT. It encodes CASSFISNTGELFF.

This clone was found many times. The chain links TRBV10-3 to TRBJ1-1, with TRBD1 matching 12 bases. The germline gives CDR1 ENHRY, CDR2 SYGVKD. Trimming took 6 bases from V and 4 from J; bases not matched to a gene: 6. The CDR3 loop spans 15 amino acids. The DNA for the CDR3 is TGTGCCATCAGGACCGGGACAGGGGGCGGCACTGAAGCTTTCTTT. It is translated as CAIRTGTGGGTEAFF.

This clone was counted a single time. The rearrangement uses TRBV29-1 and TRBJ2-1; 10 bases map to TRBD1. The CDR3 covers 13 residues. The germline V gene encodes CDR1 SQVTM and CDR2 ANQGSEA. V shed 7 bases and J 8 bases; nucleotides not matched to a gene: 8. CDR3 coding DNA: TGCAGCGCCCCGGGACAGGGGACTCATGAGCAGTTCTTC. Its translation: CSAPGQGTHEQFF.

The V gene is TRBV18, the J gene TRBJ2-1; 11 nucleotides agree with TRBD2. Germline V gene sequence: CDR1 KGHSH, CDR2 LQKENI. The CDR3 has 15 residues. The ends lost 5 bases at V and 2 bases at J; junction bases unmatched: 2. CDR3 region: CASSSTSGAYNEQFF. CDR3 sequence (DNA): TGTGCCAGCTCATCGACTAGCGGGGCCTACAATGAGCAGTTCTTC.